Listed below are T cell receptor beta chains from one sample, sequenced in a study of T cell responses to AZD1222 COVID-19 vaccine. The data were produced by immunoSEQ multiplex PCR, yet TCRdb's version contains in-frame clones alone and is incomplete. The repertoire holds under 130,000 clones, with 82% as singletons. Sequenced material: peripheral blood, taken on day 0 of AZD1222 vaccination. Receptors were obtained from an adult in good health. Both conserved end residues are part of each CDR3. Fields, in order: clone size, V gene, J gene, D gene, CDR3 DNA, CDR3 protein. The D gene is left open where the match is weak. Rows give clone size only sometimes, using once, few, many, or a class for an expanded clone.

>medium-sized|TRBV6-1|TRBJ2-3|TRBD1
TGTGCCAGCAGTGAAGTGGGGGGACAGGGTGCAGATACGCAGTATTTT
CASSEVGGQGADTQYF
>few|TRBV5-1|TRBJ2-2|TRBD1
TGCGCCAGCAGCTACCAGGGGGTGGCCGGGGAGCTGTTTTTT
CASSYQGVAGELFF
>NA|TRBV3-1/TRBV3-2|TRBJ1-4|NA
TGTGCCAGCAGCCAATTCCTGAAGGCTGATAATGAAAAACTGTTTTTT
CASSQFLKADNEKLFF
>NA|TRBV12-5|TRBJ2-5|NA
TGTGCTAGTGGTTTTCGGGAGTCCGGGACCCAGTACTTC
CASGFRESGTQYF
>many|TRBV16|TRBJ1-1|NA
TGTGCCAGCGGACAGCTTGAAGCTTTCTTT
CASGQLEAFF
>once|TRBV7-9|TRBJ2-7|TRBD2
TGTGCCAGCAGCTCGACTAGCGGGGGGTCCACCTACGAGCAGTACTTC
CASSSTSGGSTYEQYF
>NA|TRBV19|TRBJ2-6|NA
TGTGCCAGTAGTATACCCTGGGCTGGGGCCAACGTCCTGACTTTC
CASSIPWAGANVLTF
>NA|TRBV7-9|TRBJ2-3|NA
TGTGCCAGCAGCTTGGCGGGGACAAGCACAGATACGCAGTATTTT
CASSLAGTSTDTQYF
>NA|TRBV27|TRBJ2-3|TRBD2
TGTGCCAGCAGTTTAACGGGGGCGGGACACTGGAATATAGCGGGGAACACAGATACGCAGTATTTT
CASSLTGAGHWNIAGNTDTQYF
>NA|TRBV5-1|TRBJ2-3|NA
TGCGCCAGCAGCTTAAATCAGGCCTCGGGGGCAGATACGCAGTATTTT
CASSLNQASGADTQYF
>NA|TRBV5-1|TRBJ2-2|TRBD1
TGCGCCAGCAGCTCGAGCAGGGGGCTAGACACCGGGGAGCTGTTTTTT
CASSSSRGLDTGELFF
>once|TRBV3-1/TRBV3-2|TRBJ1-5|NA
TGTGCCAGCAGCCAATGGGGTCAGCCCCAGCATTTT
CASSQWGQPQHF
>NA|TRBV7-9|TRBJ1-3|NA
TGTGCCAGCAGCTTAGGAACTTCCGGGATTAAGTATTTT
CASSLGTSGIKYF
>NA|TRBV6-4|TRBJ1-2|NA
TGTGCCAGCAGTGAGAGTGAGATTTCAAAGGGCTACACCTTC
CASSESEISKGYTF
>NA|TRBV19|TRBJ2-1|TRBD2
TGTGCCAGTAGTAACTGGGGTTTGGGACTAAGCTCCTACAATGAGCAGTTCTTC
CASSNWGLGLSSYNEQFF
>NA|TRBV11-2|TRBJ1-6|NA
TGTGCCAGCAGCTTAGTGGGGTTGGGGAATTCACCCCTCCACTTT
CASSLVGLGNSPLHF
>NA|TRBV3-1/TRBV3-2|TRBJ2-2|NA
TGTGCCAGCAGCCAAGGTTCCGGGACACCGAACACCGGGGAGCTGTTTTTT
CASSQGSGTPNTGELFF
>NA|TRBV4-2|TRBJ2-2|NA
TGTGCCAGCAGCCCAAGAGGCACTGCGGGCAGCCCGAACACCGGGGAGCTGTTTTTT
CASSPRGTAGSPNTGELFF
>NA|TRBV4-3|TRBJ1-4|NA
TGCGCCAGCAGATCCATAGGGGATGAAAAACTGTTTTTT
CASRSIGDEKLFF
>NA|TRBV4-3|TRBJ2-7|TRBD2
TGCGCCAGCAGCCAAGGGATTACGAAAGCGGGGGGGCCCTACGAGCAGTACTTC
CASSQGITKAGGPYEQYF
>NA|TRBV2|TRBJ2-1|TRBD2
TGTGCCAGCAATGTTCTAGCGGGGGGCGAGCAGTTCTTC
CASNVLAGGEQFF
>NA|TRBV7-3|TRBJ2-2|TRBD1
TGTGCCAGCAGCCGGACAGGGTCCGCGACCGGGGAGCTGTTTTTT
CASSRTGSATGELFF
>NA|TRBV29-1|TRBJ1-1|TRBD1
TGCAGCGGGAGAGGACAGGAGAACACTGAAGCTTTCTTT
CSGRGQENTEAFF
>NA|TRBV5-1|TRBJ2-7|NA
TGCGCCAGCAGCTTGGCGGGACGAACCTACGAGCAGTACTTC
CASSLAGRTYEQYF
>NA|TRBV29-1|TRBJ1-1|NA
TGCAGCGTCGACCCCGGGGGGGCCGAAGCTTTCTTT
CSVDPGGAEAFF
>NA|TRBV7-9|TRBJ2-3|NA
TGTGCCAGCAGACATAGACAGGCAGATACGCAGTATTTT
CASRHRQADTQYF
>NA|TRBV2|TRBJ2-3|TRBD1
TGTGCCAGCACGGACAGGGGGCTGGGGGATACGCAGTATTTT
CASTDRGLGDTQYF
>NA|TRBV11-2|TRBJ2-7|NA
TGTGCCAGCAGCTTAGGACAGTTCGAGCAGTACTTC
CASSLGQFEQYF
>NA|TRBV12-3/TRBV12-4|TRBJ2-3|NA
TGTGCCAGCAGTTCTCAGTTAGATACGCAGTATTTT
CASSSQLDTQYF
>few|TRBV9|TRBJ2-2|NA
TGTGCCAGCAGCCGAGACAGGGCGGGAACCGGGGAGCTGTTTTTT
CASSRDRAGTGELFF
>NA|TRBV11-3|TRBJ1-4|NA
TGTGCCAGCAGTACGGGCGGGGATGGAAAACTGTTTTTT
CASSTGGDGKLFF
>NA|TRBV6-5|TRBJ2-3|TRBD1
TGTGCCAGCAGGGGACAGGGGCTTGGGTCAGATACGCAGTATTTT
CASRGQGLGSDTQYF
>NA|TRBV5-1|TRBJ1-4|NA
TGCGCCAGCAGCTTGGGTACGGCAACTCCCTGGCGGGAAAAACTGTTTTTT
CASSLGTATPWREKLFF
>NA|TRBV7-8|TRBJ2-7|NA
TGTGCCAGCAGCTCCCGCCGCTTTTCGGGAATGAAGGAGCAGTACTTC
CASSSRRFSGMKEQYF
>many|TRBV15|TRBJ1-1|NA
TGTGCCACCAGCAGAGATCTCAGGGGAGGCTGGACTGAAGCTTTCTTT
CATSRDLRGGWTEAFF
>many|TRBV25-1|TRBJ2-2|NA
TGTGCCAGCAGTGACGGGCCGCGTGGAGGGGAGCTGTTTTTT
CASSDGPRGGELFF
>NA|TRBV24-1|TRBJ2-3|NA
TGTGCCACCAGGGGGACCACAGATACGCAGTATTTT
CATRGTTDTQYF
>NA|TRBV5-1|TRBJ2-1|NA
TGCGCCAGCAGCTTGGAAGACGTCTCCTACAATGAGCAGTTCTTC
CASSLEDVSYNEQFF
>NA|TRBV6-5|TRBJ1-2|NA
TGTGCCAGCAGTTACTCTGGACAGAGCTATGGCTACACCTTC
CASSYSGQSYGYTF
>NA|TRBV12-3/TRBV12-4|TRBJ2-7|NA
TGTGCCAGCAGCCGGGACTTCTACGAGCAGTACTTC
CASSRDFYEQYF
>NA|TRBV5-1|TRBJ1-2|NA
TGCGCCAGCAGCTTGTCGCAGGGTAACTATGGCTACACCTTC
CASSLSQGNYGYTF
>few|TRBV25-1|TRBJ1-6|NA
TGTGCCAGCAGTGAATACAGGGCCAATTCACCCCTCCACTTT
CASSEYRANSPLHF
>NA|TRBV20-1|TRBJ2-5|NA
TGCAGTGCTAGTCTACAGGGATCGGGCGAGACCCAGTACTTC
CSASLQGSGETQYF
>NA|TRBV19|TRBJ1-2|NA
TGTGCCAGTGCTCTGGGAGGGAAGTATGGCTACACCTTC
CASALGGKYGYTF
>few|TRBV7-9|TRBJ1-2|NA
TGTGCCAGCAGCTCCCCCGCGGCCGGGAAAGAGGGCTACACCTTC
CASSSPAAGKEGYTF
>NA|TRBV4-2|TRBJ1-1|NA
TGTGCCAGCAGCCAAGTGGAGGGATTCTGGAACACTGAAGCTTTCTTT
CASSQVEGFWNTEAFF
>once|TRBV11-2|TRBJ2-7|NA
TGTGCCAGCAGCTTAGGGGACTCCAGCTCCTACGAGCAGTACTTC
CASSLGDSSSYEQYF